The present entry profiles one T cell receptor (beta chain) with its context. This sample was included in a study of lymphopenia after photon versus proton radiotherapy. The method was immunoSEQ multiplex PCR; TCRdb's version includes in-frame clones alone and lacks a portion of them. Among fewer than 25,000 clones listed, around 90% were seen once. The CDR3 spans 11 residues. V lost 2 bases, J lost 9 bases, and 8 bases lay in between. CDR1 is SEHNR and CDR2 is FQNEAQ in the germline V gene (reference sequence). The sample here was peripheral blood, taken from a patient treated with proton-based radiotherapy. The genes are TRBV7-9 and TRBJ2-7; D is perhaps TRBD1 (5 bases). The sequence was collected from a woman between 65 and 79 years old with pancreatic cancer. Some clones in this sample may be carry-over from other donors' samples. Here the CDR3 DNA reads TGTGCCAGCAGCTTACAGGGAACGCAGTACTTC. Its protein is CASSLQGTQYF.